In its sample, the clone carrying this T cell receptor (beta chain) was seen once. The antigen is unknown. Germline loops: CDR1 MNHNS, CDR2 SASEGT. CDR3 size: 13 residues. Unmatched junction bases numbered 9, after V lost 10 bases and J lost 9 bases. This entry comes from a study of shared clonotypes between healthy human individuals. Overall study findings and caveats: The study found lower generation probabilities in non-shared clonotypes than in those shared by all four donors.

Produced via immunoSEQ multiplex PCR; TCRdb's table is partial and in-frame only. The sample records 550,000 to 800,000 clones, approximately 79% being singletons. CD4+ cells were split into CD45RA+ naive and CD45RA-negative memory subsets. This receptor was taken from a woman between 25 and 40 years old in good health. V usage is TRBV6-1 and J usage is TRBJ2-1, with 10 bases aligning to TRBD2. The sample was memory CD4+ T cells sorted from blood. The subset here: CD45RA-negative fraction. CDR3: CANGLAEYGEQFF. CDR3 nucleotides: TGTGCCAACGGACTAGCGGAGTATGGTGAGCAGTTCTTC.